The 23 T cell receptor beta chains below come from one sample, sequenced in a study of cytomegalovirus exposure and HLA in healthy donors. Some clones are missing from TCRdb's copy, which holds only in-frame ones; the method was immunoSEQ multiplex PCR. The table lists about 360,000 clones, 75% to 90% of them singletons. Sequences were obtained from PBMCs. Source of these receptors: a young woman in good health and CMV-seronegative.

The chain joins TRBV4-1 to TRBJ2-7; TRBD1 matches at 7 bases. With V trimmed by 3 bases and J by 2 bases, 7 bases remained unmatched. The CDR3 consists of 15 residues. Germline CDR1 and CDR2: MGHRA and YSYEKL. The chain's CDR3 is CASSQSQGDAYEQYF. The CDR3 nucleotides are TGCGCCAGCAGCCAGTCCCAGGGGGACGCCTACGAGCAGTACTTC.

The genes are TRBV18 and TRBJ2-5, with D tentatively TRBD2 (6 bases). From germline, CDR1 is KGHSH and CDR2 LQKENI. This CDR3 region has 14 residues. Trimming removed 2 bases at V and 2 bases at J, with 9 bases between. CDR3 bases: TGTGCCAGCTCACCAGGGGCGGGGCAAGAGACCCAGTACTTC. It codes for CASSPGAGQETQYF.

V usage is TRBV11-3 and J usage is TRBJ2-4; 7 bases are shared with TRBD1. The trim removed 3 bases at V and 2 bases at J, leaving 19 bases unmatched. The CDR3 consists of 20 residues. Germline lookup yields CDR1 SGHNT and CDR2 YENEEA. The CDR3 here is CASSFSWGTEPLTSKNIQYF. DNA of the CDR3: TGTGCCAGCAGCTTTAGTTGGGGGACAGAGCCCTTAACTTCCAAAAACATTCAGTACTTC.

The chain carries TRBV6-5 and TRBJ1-4; no reliable D call. V was trimmed by 7 bases and J by 7 bases, leaving 16 bases between them. Germline V gene lookup returns CDR1 MNHEY and CDR2 SVGAGI. CDR3 length equals 14 residues. The CDR3 bases are TGTGCCAGCACCTACCGGGGTAGTAGTGAAAAACTGTTTTTT. Residues: CASTYRGSSEKLFF.

The J gene is TRBJ1-2, the V gene TRBV9; tentatively, D is TRBD1 (6 bases). V was shortened by 4 bases and J by 4 bases, with 17 bases between the two germline ends. CDR3 length equals 15 residues. Looked up from germline, CDR1 is SGDLS and CDR2 is YYNGEE. As DNA, the CDR3 is TGTGCCAGCAGCCCTCCTGGGGGCGATGTCTATGGCTACACCTTC. It translates to CASSPPGGDVYGYTF.

The chain recombines TRBV29-1 with TRBJ1-1; a possible D gene is TRBD1 (6 bases). The CDR3 sequence is 14 residues long. Germline CDR1 and CDR2: SQVTM and ANQGSEA. V was pared by 7 bases and J by 5 bases, with 20 bases between. The CDR3 sequence: CSAEGGNVGTEAFF. The CDR3 region has the DNA TGCAGCGCCGAGGGGGGGAACGTGGGAACTGAAGCTTTCTTT.

The chain couples TRBV9 to TRBJ2-5; D possibly corresponds to TRBD2 (5 bases). V lost 0 bases, J lost 4 bases, and 13 bases lay in between. Germline assignment: CDR1 SGDLS and CDR2 YYNGEE. The CDR3 has 15 residues. The DNA of the CDR3 is TGTGCCAGCAGCGTAGTAGAGGGTAATGGAGAGACCCAGTACTTC. This codes for CASSVVEGNGETQYF.

The rearrangement uses TRBV9 and TRBJ2-1; D gene uncertain. The CDR3 has 14 residues. Trimming removed 7 bases from V and 1 base from J, with 12 bases in between. In germline, CDR1 is SGDLS, CDR2 YYNGEE. The CDR3 DNA reads as TGTGCCAGCGGAGAAGGAGTTTCCTACAATGAGCAGTTCTTC. Translation: CASGEGVSYNEQFF.

The rearrangement uses TRBV27 and TRBJ1-3; 7 nucleotides line up with TRBD1. The V segment lost 6 bases and the J segment 4 bases; nucleotides outside the gene matches: 12. This CDR3 has 16 residues. The germline V gene has CDR1 MNHEY and CDR2 SMNVEV (reference sequence). CDR3 loop: CASRERQGQPGNTIYF. The CDR3 DNA is TGTGCCAGCAGGGAAAGACAGGGCCAACCGGGAAACACCATATATTTT.

The chain employs TRBV28 and TRBJ1-1; weak D call: TRBD1 (6 bases). V gave up 4 bases and J gave up 0 bases, with 12 bases separating them. The germline V gene has CDR1 MDHEN and CDR2 SYDVKM. The CDR3 is made up of 15 amino acids. The CDR3 sequence is CASSSPTGMNTEAFF. The DNA of the CDR3 is TGTGCCAGCAGTTCCCCGACAGGTATGAACACTGAAGCTTTCTTT.

This clone occurred a few times. The rearrangement uses TRBV4-2 and TRBJ2-3, with D maybe TRBD1 (6 bases). Germline CDR1 reads LGHNA; CDR2 reads YNFKEQ. V shed 2 bases and J shed 2 bases, with 11 bases lying between them. The CDR3 runs to 15 residues. CDR3 sequence: CASSQREGDTDTQYF. CDR3 nucleotide sequence: TGTGCCAGCAGCCAAAGAGAGGGGGACACAGATACGCAGTATTTT.

The J gene is TRBJ1-4, the V gene TRBV7-2, with TRBD1 identical over 8 bases. Germline lookup yields CDR1 SGHTA and CDR2 FQGNSA. CDR3 length equals 14 residues. V gave up 5 bases and J gave up 8 bases; unmatched junction bases: 7. CDR3 sequence (DNA): TGTGCCAGCAGCCGGGGGACAGGCCGGGAAAAACTGTTTTTT. Encoded protein: CASSRGTGREKLFF. The complete variable domain, with remaining parts taken from reference TRBV7-2 and TRBJ1-4, reads GAGVSQSPSNKVTEKGKDVELRCDPISGHTALYWYRQSLGQGLEFLIYFQGNSAPDKSGLPSDRFSAERTGGSVSTLTIQRTQQEDSAVYLCASSRGTGREKLFFGSGTQLSVL.

The gene calls are TRBV30 and TRBJ2-7; 8 bases agree with TRBD1. CDR3 length equals 14 residues. Germline CDR1 is GTSNPN and CDR2 is SVGIG (reference sequence). The V gene end was trimmed by 2 bases and the J gene end by 0 bases; junction bases not matched to a gene: 3. CDR3 region: CAWSRQGSSYEQYF. Written as DNA, the CDR3 is TGTGCCTGGAGTCGACAGGGGAGCTCCTACGAGCAGTACTTC.

In this sample, this clone turned up once. The rearrangement uses TRBV11-2 and TRBJ2-3, with TRBD2 matching over 7 bases. The CDR3 is 14 residues long. Germline trimming cut 7 bases from V and 3 bases from J; bases unmatched to any gene: 7. CDR1 and CDR2 from the germline V gene are SGHAT and FQNNGV. CDR3 coding DNA: TGTGCCAGCAAGGGACTAACGATAACAGATACGCAGTATTTT. Translating it yields CASKGLTITDTQYF.

This clone was observed once. V is TRBV5-4 and J is TRBJ2-3, with 10 positions matching TRBD1. From germline, CDR1 is SGHNT and CDR2 YYREEE (reference sequence). The CDR3 contains 18 residues. V was pared by 3 bases and J by 2 bases, with 12 bases of the junction left unmatched. CDR3 region: CASSSDPPGQGPTDTQYF. CDR3 nucleotides: TGTGCCAGCAGCTCAGATCCTCCGGGACAGGGGCCCACAGATACGCAGTATTTT.

This clone has just a few counts. The chain employs TRBV7-9 and TRBJ2-7; the D gene is possibly TRBD2 (6 bases). This CDR3 has 12 amino acids. Trimming left V 1 base short and J 7 bases short, with 8 bases between. Germline V gene data show CDR1 as SEHNR and CDR2 as FQNEAQ (reference sequence). The CDR3 DNA reads as TGTGCCAGCAGCTTAGGTCTAGCGGAGCAGTACTTC. Translated, it gives CASSLGLAEQYF.

V usage is TRBV19 and J usage is TRBJ2-2; a weak D match, TRBD1 (6 bases). V was shortened by 4 bases and J by 4 bases, with 13 bases between the two germline ends. The CDR3 has 15 amino acids. Germline V gives CDR1 LNHDA, CDR2 SQIVND (reference sequence). The DNA for the CDR3 is TGTGCCAGTAGTAAAACAGGGTTTCGCACCGGGGAGCTGTTTTTT. As protein: CASSKTGFRTGELFF.

The rearrangement joins TRBV30 to TRBJ1-2; TRBD1 aligns across 7 bases. The germline gives CDR1 GTSNPN, CDR2 SVGIG (reference sequence). The junction had 3 bases not matched to a gene; V was cut back by 1 base and J by 4 bases. The CDR3 spans 13 residues. The DNA for the CDR3 is TGTGCCTGGAGTGGACAGGGCCCCTATGGCTACACCTTC. Encoded protein: CAWSGQGPYGYTF.

Details on this clone: This sample also contains other DNA sequences that code for the same CDR3. This chain uses TRBV6-1 with TRBJ1-1, with 9 bases fitting TRBD1. CDR1 MNHNS and CDR2 SASEGT come from the germline V gene. J was trimmed by 3 bases and V by 3 bases; bases with no gene match: 2. The CDR3 sequence is 14 residues long. CDR3 nucleotides: TGTGCCAGCAGTGAGGACAGGGGAGACACTGAAGCTTTCTTT. Translating gives CASSEDRGDTEAFF.

The CDR3, as DNA: TGTGCCAGCACCCGGGATTCTGGGAGCGGGGAGCTGTTTTTT. Translated: CASTRDSGSGELFF. V and J are TRBV5-4 and TRBJ2-2, with D tentatively TRBD2 (5 bases). The V gene lost 6 bases and the J gene lost 7 bases, with 16 bases spanning the gap. CDR3 length: 14 amino acids. From germline, CDR1 is SGHNT and CDR2 YYREEE (reference sequence). Filled out from reference TRBV5-4 and TRBJ2-2, the complete variable domain reads ETGVTQSPTHLIKTRGQQVTLRCSSQSGHNTVSWYQQALGQGPQFIFQYYREEENGRGNFPPRFSGLQFPNYSSELNVNALELDDSALYLCASTRDSGSGELFFGEGSRLTVL.

This clone occurred once. The chain combines TRBV11-3 with TRBJ2-1, with a tentative D call TRBD2 (6 bases). The CDR3 runs to 15 residues. Germline V CDR1 and CDR2: SGHNT, YENEEA. Trimming removed 0 bases at V and 9 bases at J, with 15 bases between. CDR3 residues: CASSLDGGISTEQFF. The DNA of the CDR3 is TGTGCCAGCAGCTTAGACGGAGGGATCTCAACTGAGCAGTTCTTC.

The chain joins TRBV5-8 to TRBJ1-1; D may be TRBD1 (5 bases). Trimming took 4 bases from V and 5 from J, leaving 9 bases between them. CDR3 length: 12 amino acids. Germline-derived CDR1 and CDR2 are SGHTS and YDEGEE. The CDR3 sequence is CASSPRVTEAFF. CDR3 nucleotides: TGTGCCAGCAGCCCCAGGGTTACTGAAGCTTTCTTT.

This chain connects TRBV7-9 to TRBJ2-7; TRBD1 might be the D (5 bases). Germline values: CDR1 SEHNR, CDR2 FQNEAQ (reference sequence). Trimming cost V 5 bases and J 2 bases, with 19 bases left between them. This CDR3 comprises 16 residues. DNA of the CDR3: TGTGCCAGCAGCCCTGGGTCAGGGCAGATGACCTACGAGCAGTACTTC. Protein product: CASSPGSGQMTYEQYF.